The TCR beta chain described here comes from a study of blood T cell repertoires in COVID-19. Study background: The United States, Italy and Spain supplied acute and convalescent COVID-19 samples. PBMCs, B-cell-depleted T cells, or T cells provided the cDNA or gDNA that made up the material.

As processed by the authors: Estimates of nucleated cell counts were drawn from the amplification of reference gene primers. Method: immunoSEQ multiplex PCR; TCRdb's copy keeps in-frame clones and lacks some. V and J calls and clone size are those listed in that table; D and trimming were worked out from the DNA. The sample shows about 130,000 clones, roughly 84% of them seen only once. CDR1 is SGHTA, CDR2 FQGTGA, per germline. The CDR3 has 13 residues. Trimming took off 2 bases at V and 6 bases at J, with 7 bases between the two ends. The V gene is TRBV7-3, the J gene TRBJ2-2, with D perhaps matching TRBD2 (6 bases). Sequencing input: peripheral blood. The origin of this receptor is a woman older than 75 with acute or convalescent COVID-19. This CDR3 is CASSLLAPGELFF. CDR3 DNA: TGTGCCAGCAGCTTACTAGCGCCCGGGGAGCTGTTTTTT.